This T cell receptor beta chain was captured in a study of T cell repertoires in cytomegalovirus infection. About the study: Public TCR beta signatures marked donors with CMV infection and the matching HLA.

Concerning this clonotype itself: Its antigen is undetermined.

One entry per CDR3 protein results from TCRdb running MiXCR on the reads. The sample has 60,000 to 80,000 distinct CDR3 sequences; 20% to 25% are singletons. CDR3 length equals 16 residues. Germline CDR1 reads KGHSH; CDR2 reads LQKENI. The ends lost 3 bases at V and 2 bases at J; junction bases unmatched: 7. The J gene is TRBJ2-3, the V gene TRBV18; 8 nucleotides match TRBD1. Sequencing used CD8+ T cells from cultured PBMCs, obtained from culture after CMV antigen stimulation. The sequence came from a human donor in good health (CMV status not recorded). Some clones in this sample may be carry-over from other donors' samples. DNA of the CDR3: TGTGCCAGCTCACCTGCCAAGGACAGGGTCACAGATACGCAGTATTTT. It translates to CASSPAKDRVTDTQYF.